The entry below gives a single T cell receptor beta chain sequence along with its context. Its antigen remains unidentified. The assay was immunoSEQ multiplex PCR, and TCRdb's table has in-frame clones only and misses some. The sample lists tens of thousands of clones; about 93% were seen once. The data stem from a study of graft-versus-host responses after intestinal transplantation. CDR1 and CDR2 (germline): SEHNR, FQNEAQ (reference sequence). The CDR3 has 16 residues. V was clipped by 1 base and J by 0 bases, with 7 bases between them. The sequencing here drew on unstimulated CD8+ T cells sorted from spleen or lymph node cells, taken before intestinal transplant. The receptor was derived from a human donor who received an intestinal transplant. This sequence joins TRBV7-9 and TRBJ1-6; D might be TRBD1 (5 bases). CDR3: CASSLGGSSYNSPLHF. The CDR3 DNA reads TGTGCCAGCAGCTTAGGGGGGAGCTCCTATAATTCACCCCTCCACTTT.